Detailed here is one T cell receptor (beta chain). Its matching antigen is unknown. The germline V gene has CDR1 DFQATT and CDR2 SNEGSKA (reference sequence). The length of the CDR3 is 14 residues. V lost 4 bases to trimming and J lost 5 bases, with 17 bases between them. The sample's treatment: approximately 10-day PBMC culture with coronavirus spike peptide pools or control peptides (ViraFEST assay). This sample stems from a study of vaccination and CD4 T cells after COVID-19. The Oncomine TCR Beta short-read assay generated sequence data from the DNA of cultured CD4+ T cells. TCRdb independently ran MiXCR on the PCR reads; one entry per CDR3 protein. Counted here are under 25,000 distinct CDR3 sequences, under 30% occurring once; the ten biggest clones make up roughly 11%.

The chain joins TRBV20-1 to TRBJ2-5; D is perhaps TRBD2 (7 bases). The source material was cultured CD4+ T cells from blood. This receptor was taken from a human donor with COVID-19. The CDR3 loop is CSATGGARRETQYF. DNA of the CDR3: TGCAGTGCTACGGGGGGCGCGAGGCGCGAGACCCAGTACTTC.